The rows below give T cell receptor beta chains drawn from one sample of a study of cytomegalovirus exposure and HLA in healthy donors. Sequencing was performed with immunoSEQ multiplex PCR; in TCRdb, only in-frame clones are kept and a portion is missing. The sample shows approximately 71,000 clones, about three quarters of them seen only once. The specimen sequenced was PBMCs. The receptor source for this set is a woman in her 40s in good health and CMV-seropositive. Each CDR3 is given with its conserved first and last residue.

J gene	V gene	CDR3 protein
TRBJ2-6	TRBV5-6	CASMYSGANVLTF
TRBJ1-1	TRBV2	CASTGGTGLATEAFF
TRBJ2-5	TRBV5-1	CASSPMSGSETQYF
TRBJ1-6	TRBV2	CASSGGWENSPLHF
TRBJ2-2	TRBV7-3	CASSLARDTGELFF
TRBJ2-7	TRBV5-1	CASSGTGLSSYEQYF
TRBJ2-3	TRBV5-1	CASSFRDSDTQYF
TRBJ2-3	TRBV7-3	CASSLMATDTQYF
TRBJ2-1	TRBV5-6	CASSLAGFSYNEQFF
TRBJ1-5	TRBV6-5	CASSRQGAYQPQHF